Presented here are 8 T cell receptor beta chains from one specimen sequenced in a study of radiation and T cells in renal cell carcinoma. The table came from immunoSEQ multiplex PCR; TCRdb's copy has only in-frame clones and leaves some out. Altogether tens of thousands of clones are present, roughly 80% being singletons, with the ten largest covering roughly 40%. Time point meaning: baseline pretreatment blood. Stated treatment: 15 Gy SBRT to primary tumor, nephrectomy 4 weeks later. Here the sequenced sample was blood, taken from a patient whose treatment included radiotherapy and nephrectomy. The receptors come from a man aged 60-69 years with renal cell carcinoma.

CDR3 sequence: CASSLASSYEQYF. CDR3 coding DNA: TGTGCCAGCAGCTTAGCCTCCTCCTACGAGCAGTACTTC. The J gene is TRBJ2-7, the V gene TRBV5-4; no firm D call. The V end lost 2 bases, the J end lost 0 bases, and 6 bases lay between the germline ends. CDR3 length: 13 amino acids. Germline CDR1 SGHNT, CDR2 YYREEE (reference sequence).

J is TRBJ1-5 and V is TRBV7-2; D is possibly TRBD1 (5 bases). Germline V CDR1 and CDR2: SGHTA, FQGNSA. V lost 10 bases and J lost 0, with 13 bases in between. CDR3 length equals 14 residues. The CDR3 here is CATTAGHSNQPQHF. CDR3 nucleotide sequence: TGTGCCACTACTGCAGGGCATAGCAATCAGCCCCAGCATTTT.

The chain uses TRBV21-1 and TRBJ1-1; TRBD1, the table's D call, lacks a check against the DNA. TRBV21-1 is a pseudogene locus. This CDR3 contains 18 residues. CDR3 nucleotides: TGTGCCAGCAGCTCCAGCCCGGGACAGATAAGCTTTTGGACTGAAGCTTTCTTT. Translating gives CASSSSPGQISFWTEAFF.

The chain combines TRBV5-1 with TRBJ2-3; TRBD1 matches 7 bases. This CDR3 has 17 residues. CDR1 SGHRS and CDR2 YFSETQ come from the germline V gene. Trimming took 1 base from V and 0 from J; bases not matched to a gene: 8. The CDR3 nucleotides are TGCGCCAGCAGCTTGTATAAGGCAGGGGGAAGCACAGATACGCAGTATTTT. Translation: CASSLYKAGGSTDTQYF.

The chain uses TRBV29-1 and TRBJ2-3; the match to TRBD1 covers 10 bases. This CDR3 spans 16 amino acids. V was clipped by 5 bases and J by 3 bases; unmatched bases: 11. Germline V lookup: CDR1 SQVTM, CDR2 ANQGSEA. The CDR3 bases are TGCAGCGTTCAAACCGGACGGGACAGGGGTACAGATACGCAGTATTTT. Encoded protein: CSVQTGRDRGTDTQYF.

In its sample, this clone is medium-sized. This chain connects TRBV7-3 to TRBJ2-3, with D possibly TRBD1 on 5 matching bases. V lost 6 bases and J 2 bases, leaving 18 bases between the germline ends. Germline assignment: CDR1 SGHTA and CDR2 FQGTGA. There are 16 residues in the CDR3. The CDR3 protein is CASSRTGPRATDTQYF. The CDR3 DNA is TGTGCCAGCAGTAGAACGGGCCCCAGGGCCACAGATACGCAGTATTTT. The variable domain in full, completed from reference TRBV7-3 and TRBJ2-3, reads GAGVSQTPSNKVTEKGKYVELRCDPISGHTALYWYRQSLGQGPEFLIYFQGTGAADDSGLPNDRFFAVRPEGSVSTLKIQRTERGDSAVYLCASSRTGPRATDTQYFGPGTRLTVL.

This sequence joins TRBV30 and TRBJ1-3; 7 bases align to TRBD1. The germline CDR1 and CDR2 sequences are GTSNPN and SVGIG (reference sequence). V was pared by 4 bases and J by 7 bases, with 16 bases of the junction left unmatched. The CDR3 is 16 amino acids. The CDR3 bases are TGTGCCTGGAAGGAGACAGGGCGATCTCTGAGGAACACCATATATTTT. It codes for CAWKETGRSLRNTIYF.

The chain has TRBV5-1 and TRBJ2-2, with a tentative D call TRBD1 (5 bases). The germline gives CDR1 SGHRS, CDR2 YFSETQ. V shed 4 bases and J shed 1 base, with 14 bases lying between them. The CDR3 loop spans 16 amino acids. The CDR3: CASSRQPTGNTGELFF. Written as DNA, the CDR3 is TGCGCCAGCAGCAGACAACCTACAGGGAACACCGGGGAGCTGTTTTTT.